This T cell receptor (beta chain) originates from a study of blood T cell repertoires in COVID-19. About the study: Collection of acute and convalescent COVID-19 samples took place in the United States, Italy and Spain.

Original analysis: Nucleated cell number was recorded as an estimate derived from reference gene primer amplification. Produced via immunoSEQ multiplex PCR; TCRdb's table is partial and in-frame only. That table furnishes V, J and clone size, whereas the DNA furnished D and trimming. The sample includes approximately 300,000 clones, 85% seen only once; the top ten take around 1.9%. Cohort allocation depended upon clinical history that participants reported. The specimen sequenced was PBMCs or T cells enriched from blood (not recorded which). The source is a woman aged 25 to 39 who had been exposed to COVID-19.

The chain's CDR3 is CASSPNVYEQYF. CDR3 DNA sequence: TGTGCCAGCAGTCCCAATGTCTACGAGCAGTACTTC. V is TRBV12-3 or TRBV12-4 and J is TRBJ2-7, with D unresolved. The V end lost 5 bases, the J end lost 3 bases, and 8 bases lay between the germline ends. The CDR3 has 12 amino acids.